This T cell receptor (beta chain) was recovered during a study of vaccination and CD4 T cells after COVID-19. In regard to this clonotype: Its target is unknown.

Time point defined: late sampling 161 to 241 days after vaccination in three convalescent patients. Treatment reported: approximately 10-day PBMC culture with coronavirus spike peptide pools or control peptides (ViraFEST assay). CDR1 and CDR2 from the germline V gene are SGHTA and FQGNSA. V trimming: 1 base; J trimming: 5 bases; junction bases outside the gene matches: 3. CDR3 length: 14 residues. The Oncomine TCR Beta short-read assay sequenced DNA from cultured CD4+ T cells. TCRdb re-called the PCR reads with MiXCR, one entry per CDR3 protein. The data show over 20,000 distinct CDR3 sequences, 30% to 45% seen once.

This chain uses TRBV7-2 with TRBJ2-3, with 7 positions matching TRBD2. This TCR came from a human donor who had recovered from COVID-19. This specimen consisted of CD4+ T cells from blood, cultured in vitro, obtained about 7 months after SARS-CoV-2 vaccination. Written as DNA, the CDR3 is TGTGCCAGCAGCTTAGTTTCTAGCGGAGATACGCAGTATTTT. Translated, it gives CASSLVSSGDTQYF.